This T cell receptor beta chain was obtained from a study of cytomegalovirus exposure and HLA in healthy donors. Overall study findings and caveats: Researchers reportedly found TCR beta sequences accurately predicted most subjects' HLA-A and HLA-B alleles. In a later analysis, about 17,000 TCR beta sequences were associated with HLA alleles at 0.05 false discovery rate. A list of roughly 180 TCR beta chains associated with cytomegalovirus was given. Some highly shared sequence variants likely arose as a pipeline artifact.

The CDR3 is 14 residues long. The ends lost 3 bases at V and 6 bases at J; junction bases unmatched: 5. Germline V lookup: CDR1 SGHTS, CDR2 YDEGEE. A note on this clone: The antigen remains undetermined.

The PCR was carried out with 60 Vbeta primers and 13 Jbeta primers. TCRdb's copy holds only in-frame clones and misses some; the assay was immunoSEQ multiplex PCR. The data include 150,000 to 200,000 clones; the top ten clones carry 0.75% to 0.85%. This sequence joins TRBV5-8 and TRBJ2-2; 7 nucleotides match TRBD2. The sample comprised PBMCs. This TCR was sampled from a woman younger than 30 in good health and CMV-seropositive. CDR3 loop: CASSWLAGSGELFF. The CDR3 bases are TGTGCCAGCAGCTGGTTAGCGGGCTCCGGGGAGCTGTTTTTT.